The 23 T cell receptor beta chains presented below share a single source sample, sequenced in a study of CXCR3-negative and CXCR3-positive naive CD8 T cells. Study conclusions and caveats: For CXCR3-positive naive cells, TRB CDR3s were more hydrophobic than those of CXCR3-negative naive cells.

UMI-labeled 5' RACE yielded the TRB cDNA libraries. Reprocessing the 5' RACE reads, TCRdb reports a single entry for every CDR3 protein and omits DNA. Reported are under 150,000 distinct CDR3 sequences; the ten largest clones contain roughly 0.41%. These receptors' antigens are unknown. Material for sequencing was naive CXCR3+ CD8+ T cells from blood. Subset noted: CD45RO-CCR7+CD27+CD95- naive CD8+ T cells expressing CXCR3 (TNR3+). The receptors originated from a human donor in good health. Some clones in this sample may be carry-over from other donors' samples.

The CDR3 loop is CASSPLAGGTWSYEQYF. The rearrangement joins TRBV11-2 to TRBJ2-7; TCRdb indicates TRBD2, and absent DNA this call remains unverified. The CDR3 is 17 residues long. The germline CDR1 and CDR2 sequences are SGHAT and FQNNGV. Full variable domain (remainder filled in from reference TRBV11-2 and TRBJ2-7): EAGVAQSPRYKIIEKRQSVAFWCNPISGHATLYWYQQILGQGPKLLIQFQNNGVVDDSQLPKDRFSAERLKGVDSTLKIQPAKLEDSAVYLCASSPLAGGTWSYEQYFGPGTRLTVT.

The gene calls are TRBV5-1 and TRBJ2-1; as DNA is missing, the TRBD1 call by TCRdb cannot be tested. Germline CDR1 SGHRS, CDR2 YFSETQ. The CDR3 extends over 15 amino acids. The CDR3 here is CASSLPETGYNEQFF.

The chain couples TRBV5-6 to TRBJ2-7. CDR3 length equals 13 residues. Germline V CDR1 and CDR2: SGHDT, YYEEEE. CDR3 amino acids: CASSEDRSYEQYF.

This sequence joins TRBV7-2 and TRBJ2-7; TCRdb calls TRBD2, which cannot be checked without DNA. The germline V gene encodes CDR1 SGHTA and CDR2 FQGNSA. The CDR3 consists of 16 residues. CDR3 residues: CASSLSPAGSRNEQYF. The whole variable domain, filled in from reference TRBV7-2 and TRBJ2-7, reads GAGVSQSPSNKVTEKGKDVELRCDPISGHTALYWYRQSLGQGLEFLIYFQGNSAPDKSGLPSDRFSAERTGGSVSTLTIQRTQQEDSAVYLCASSLSPAGSRNEQYFGPGTRLTVT.

The chain couples TRBV9 to TRBJ1-3; TCRdb's D call, TRBD1, is unchecked because there is no DNA. There are 16 residues in the CDR3. Germline values: CDR1 SGDLS, CDR2 YYNGEE. The CDR3 is CASSEVGGSWGNTIYF.

The rearrangement joins TRBV7-9 to TRBJ2-1. The germline CDR1 and CDR2 sequences are SEHNR and FQNEAQ (reference sequence). This CDR3 is built from 17 residues. The CDR3 reads CASSLSLAGSSYNEQFF.

The genes are TRBV15 and TRBJ2-1; TCRdb returns TRBD1, unconfirmable since there is no DNA. The CDR3 sequence is 14 residues long. Germline CDR1 LNHNV, CDR2 YYDKDF (reference sequence). The CDR3 here is CATRKTGGRNEQFF.

The CDR3 here is CASSWTSGRYEQYF. The rearrangement joins TRBV28 to TRBJ2-7; TCRdb proposes TRBD2, but this gene call is untestable without DNA. Germline CDR1 is MDHEN and CDR2 is SYDVKM. This CDR3 has 14 residues.

The chain combines TRBV25-1 with TRBJ2-6. Germline lookup yields CDR1 MGHDK and CDR2 SYGVNS. The CDR3 covers 13 residues. Here the CDR3 reads CATAILGANVLTF.

The chain joins TRBV11-2 to TRBJ2-1; TCRdb outputs TRBD1, but without DNA this stays unchecked. The CDR3 has 16 residues. CDR1 is SGHAT, CDR2 FQNNGV, per germline. The CDR3 reads CASSLAFWDRNNEQFF.

The V and J genes are TRBV7-2 and TRBJ2-1. The CDR3 length is 12 residues. Germline-derived CDR1 and CDR2 are SGHTA and FQGNSA. CDR3 in amino acids: CASTHASGEQFF.

V gene TRBV28 combines with J gene TRBJ1-1; lacking DNA, the TRBD1 call made by TCRdb goes unchecked. This CDR3 contains 16 residues. Germline V gene data show CDR1 as MDHEN and CDR2 as SYDVKM. CDR3 sequence reads: CASSFDRGQVDTEAFF.

The chain recombines TRBV4-3 with TRBJ2-2; TCRdb names TRBD2, which stays unverified in the absence of DNA. This CDR3 spans 17 amino acids. Germline V gene sequence: CDR1 LGHNA, CDR2 YSLEER. This chain's CDR3 is CASSHPTSGANTGELFF.

The chain couples TRBV29-1 to TRBJ2-1; lacking DNA, the TRBD1 call made by TCRdb goes unchecked. The germline gives CDR1 SQVTM, CDR2 ANQGSEA. This CDR3 is 13 amino acids long. The CDR3 region is CSVVTGEGNEQFF.

V is TRBV29-1 and J is TRBJ2-1; TCRdb indicates TRBD1, and absent DNA this call remains unverified. Germline lookup yields CDR1 SQVTM and CDR2 ANQGSEA. The CDR3 loop spans 14 amino acids. The CDR3 sequence: CSVQLGTLYNEQFF.

The rearrangement uses TRBV5-1 and TRBJ2-1; TCRdb lists TRBD2, though no DNA is available to test this call. The CDR3 has 14 amino acids. Per the germline V gene, CDR1 is SGHRS and CDR2 is YFSETQ. CDR3 sequence reads: CASSSSGGGNEQFF.

The V call is TRBV10-2, the J call TRBJ1-2; TCRdb reports TRBD1, a call that lacks DNA to check it against. The CDR3 is made up of 16 amino acids. Looked up from germline, CDR1 is WSHSY and CDR2 is SAAADI. The CDR3 spells CASSESLAGGFYGYTF.

The chain is built from TRBV15 and TRBJ2-5. This CDR3 spans 12 amino acids. Germline-derived CDR1 and CDR2 are LNHNV and YYDKDF (reference sequence). This chain's CDR3 is CATHGVQETQYF.

The rearrangement links TRBV10-3 to TRBJ2-3; with no DNA, the TCRdb D assignment of TRBD2 cannot be verified. The CDR3 spans 15 residues. Germline V gene sequence: CDR1 ENHRY, CDR2 SYGVKD. This CDR3 reads CAITPDSHGRDTQYF.

V and J are TRBV7-9 and TRBJ1-2; the D call from TCRdb, TRBD1, cannot be confirmed without DNA. Germline lookup yields CDR1 SEHNR and CDR2 FQNEAQ (reference sequence). The CDR3 loop spans 13 amino acids. The CDR3 protein is CASSAPPGFGYTF.

V gene TRBV2 combines with J gene TRBJ2-2; TCRdb's D gene call, TRBD1, goes unchecked for lack of DNA. Germline V lookup: CDR1 SNHLY, CDR2 FYNNEI. The CDR3 sequence is 14 residues long. CDR3 loop: CAMGDSTNTGELFF.

V is TRBV7-8 and J is TRBJ2-1; the D call of TRBD1 rests on TCRdb alone, since no DNA is present to check it. The CDR3 is 16 residues long. The germline V gene encodes CDR1 SGHVS and CDR2 FQNEAQ. CDR3 loop: CASSLDGTTGYNEQFF.

The genes are TRBV6-5 and TRBJ2-5; there is no DNA to check the TCRdb D call of TRBD1. The CDR3 runs to 14 residues. Germline assignment: CDR1 MNHEY and CDR2 SVGAGI. CDR3 amino acids: CASTPGQGDETQYF.